This T cell receptor (beta chain) comes out of a study of blood T cell repertoires in COVID-19. Study-wide background: Acute and convalescent COVID-19 specimens originated in the United States, Italy and Spain. The cDNA or gDNA used as material had been derived from T cells, B-cell-depleted T cells, or PBMCs.

How the authors handled the data: Using reference gene primer amplification, nucleated cell counts were estimated. Assay used: immunoSEQ multiplex PCR; TCRdb lists only in-frame clones, some missing. D and trimming were read from the DNA, whereas the V and J calls and clone size are those reported in that table. The sample has 400,000 to 450,000 clones, 70% to 90% seen once. Germline V gene lookup returns CDR1 LGHDT and CDR2 YNNKEL (reference sequence). The CDR3 contains 16 residues. The V end lost 4 bases, the J end lost 2 bases, and 12 bases lay between the germline ends. Seattle patients were enrolled during active infection and followed longitudinally.

The sequence came from a woman aged 40 to 49 with COVID-19, enrolled during active disease. Input material: peripheral blood. The chain employs TRBV3-1 (or the pseudogene TRBV3-2) and TRBJ2-6, with D maybe TRBD1 (6 bases). The CDR3 sequence: CASSRPAGAGANVLTF. The CDR3 DNA reads TGTGCCAGCAGCCGACCCGCAGGGGCTGGGGCCAACGTCCTGACTTTC.